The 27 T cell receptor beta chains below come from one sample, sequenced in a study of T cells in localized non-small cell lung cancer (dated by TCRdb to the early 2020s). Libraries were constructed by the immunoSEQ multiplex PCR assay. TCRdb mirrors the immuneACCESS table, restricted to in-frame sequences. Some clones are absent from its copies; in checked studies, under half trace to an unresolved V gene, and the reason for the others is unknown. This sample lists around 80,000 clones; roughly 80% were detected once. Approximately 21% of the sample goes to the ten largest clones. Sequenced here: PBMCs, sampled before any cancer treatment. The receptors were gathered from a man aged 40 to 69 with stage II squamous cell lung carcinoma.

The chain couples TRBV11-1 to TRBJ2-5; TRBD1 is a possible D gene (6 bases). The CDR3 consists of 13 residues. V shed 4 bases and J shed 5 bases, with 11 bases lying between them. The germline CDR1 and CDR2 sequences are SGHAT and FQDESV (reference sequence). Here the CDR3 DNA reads TGTGCCAGCAGCTACAGGGATAGGGAGACCCAGTACTTC. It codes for CASSYRDRETQYF. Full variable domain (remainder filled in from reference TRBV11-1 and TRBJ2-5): EAEVAQSPRYKITEKSQAVAFWCDPISGHATLYWYRQILGQGPELLVQFQDESVVDDSQLPKDRFSAERLKGVDSTLKIQPAELGDSAMYLCASSYRDRETQYFGPGTRLLVL.

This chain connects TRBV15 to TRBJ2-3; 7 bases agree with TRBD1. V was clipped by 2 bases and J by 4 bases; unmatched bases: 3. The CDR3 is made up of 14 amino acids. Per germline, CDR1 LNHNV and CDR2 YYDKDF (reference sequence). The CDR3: CATSRRQGADTQYF. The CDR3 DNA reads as TGTGCCACCAGCAGACGACAGGGAGCAGATACGCAGTATTTT.

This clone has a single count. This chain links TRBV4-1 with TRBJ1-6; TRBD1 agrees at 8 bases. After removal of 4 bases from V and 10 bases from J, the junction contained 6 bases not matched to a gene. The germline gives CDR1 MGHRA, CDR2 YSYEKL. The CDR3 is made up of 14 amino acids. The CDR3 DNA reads TGCGCCAGCAGCCTCCCGGACAGGGCCTCACCCCTCCACTTT. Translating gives CASSLPDRASPLHF.

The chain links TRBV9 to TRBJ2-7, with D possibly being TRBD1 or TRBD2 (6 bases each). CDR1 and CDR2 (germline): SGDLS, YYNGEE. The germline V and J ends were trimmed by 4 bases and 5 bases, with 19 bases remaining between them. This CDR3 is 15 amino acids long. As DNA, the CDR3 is TGTGCCAGCAGCCTCCGAGGGGGGCTCGGCAACGAGCAGTACTTC. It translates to CASSLRGGLGNEQYF. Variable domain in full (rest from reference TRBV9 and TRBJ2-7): DSGVTQTPKHLITATGQRVTLRCSPRSGDLSVYWYQQSLDQGLQFLIQYYNGEERAKGNILERFSAQQFPDLHSELNLSSLELGDSALYFCASSLRGGLGNEQYFGPGTRLTVT.

The CDR3 sequence is CASSRESPTDTQYF. CDR3 DNA sequence: TGCGCCAGCAGCCGTGAGAGCCCCACAGATACGCAGTATTTT. This chain uses TRBV4-1 with TRBJ2-3; no firm D call. V lost 4 bases and J 2 bases, leaving 10 bases between the germline ends. CDR1 is MGHRA and CDR2 is YSYEKL in the germline V gene. There are 14 residues in the CDR3.

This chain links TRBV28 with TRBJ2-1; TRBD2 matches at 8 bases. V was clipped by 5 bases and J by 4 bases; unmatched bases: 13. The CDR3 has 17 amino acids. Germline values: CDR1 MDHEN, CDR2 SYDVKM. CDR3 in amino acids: CASSPRSGRLSYNEQFF. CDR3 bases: TGTGCCAGCAGTCCCCGCAGCGGGAGACTTTCGTACAATGAGCAGTTCTTC.

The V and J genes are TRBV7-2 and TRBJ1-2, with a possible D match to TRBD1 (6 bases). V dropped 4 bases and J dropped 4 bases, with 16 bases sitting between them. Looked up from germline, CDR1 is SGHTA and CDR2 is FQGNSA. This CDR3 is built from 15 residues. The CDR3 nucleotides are TGTGCCAGCAGCTCCCGGGGAGGGGGTACCTATGGCTACACCTTC. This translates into CASSSRGGGTYGYTF.

The CDR3 DNA reads as TGTGCCAGCAGCGGAGCGGGAGGGCCGACCACCGGGGAGCTGTTTTTT. It codes for CASSGAGGPTTGELFF. The genes are TRBV9 and TRBJ2-2; 10 bases map to TRBD2. The CDR3 sequence is 16 residues long. Per germline, CDR1 SGDLS and CDR2 YYNGEE. J lost 4 bases, V lost 3 bases, and 6 bases had no gene match. The complete variable domain, with remaining parts taken from reference TRBV9 and TRBJ2-2, reads DSGVTQTPKHLITATGQRVTLRCSPRSGDLSVYWYQQSLDQGLQFLIQYYNGEERAKGNILERFSAQQFPDLHSELNLSSLELGDSALYFCASSGAGGPTTGELFFGEGSRLTVL.

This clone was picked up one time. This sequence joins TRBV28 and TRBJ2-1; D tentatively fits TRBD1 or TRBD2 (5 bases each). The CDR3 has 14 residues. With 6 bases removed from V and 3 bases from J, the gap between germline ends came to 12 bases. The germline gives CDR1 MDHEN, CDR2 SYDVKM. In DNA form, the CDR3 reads TGTGCCAGCAGCCCCCTGGGGGTCTACAATGAGCAGTTCTTC. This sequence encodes CASSPLGVYNEQFF.

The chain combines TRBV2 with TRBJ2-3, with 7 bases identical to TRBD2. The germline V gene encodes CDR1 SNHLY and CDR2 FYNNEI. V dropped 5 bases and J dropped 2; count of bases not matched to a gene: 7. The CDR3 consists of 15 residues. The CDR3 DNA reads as TGTGCCAGCAGTCGGGACTATGGAATCACAGATACGCAGTATTTT. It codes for CASSRDYGITDTQYF.

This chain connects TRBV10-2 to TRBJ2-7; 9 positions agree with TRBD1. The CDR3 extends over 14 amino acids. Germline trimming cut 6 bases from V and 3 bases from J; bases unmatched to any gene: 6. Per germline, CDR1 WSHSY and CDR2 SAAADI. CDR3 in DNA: TGCGCCAGCAGGCCGGGACAGGGCTACTACGAGCAGTACTTC. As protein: CASRPGQGYYEQYF.

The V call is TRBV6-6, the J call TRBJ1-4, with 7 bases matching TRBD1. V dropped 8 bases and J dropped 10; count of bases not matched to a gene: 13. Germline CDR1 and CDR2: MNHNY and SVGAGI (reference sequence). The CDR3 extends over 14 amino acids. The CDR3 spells CASGGGGNFGKLFF. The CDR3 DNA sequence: TGTGCCAGCGGGGGAGGGGGCAATTTTGGAAAACTGTTTTTT.

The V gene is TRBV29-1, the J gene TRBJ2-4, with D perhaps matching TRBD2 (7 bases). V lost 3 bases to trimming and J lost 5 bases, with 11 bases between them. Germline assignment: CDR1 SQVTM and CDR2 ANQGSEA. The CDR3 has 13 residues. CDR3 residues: CSVEPGGQNIQYF. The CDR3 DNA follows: TGCAGCGTTGAGCCGGGGGGCCAAAACATTCAGTACTTC.

Here the CDR3 reads CASSHIRDRAYEQYF. The CDR3 nucleotides are TGTGCCAGCAGCCACATCCGGGACAGGGCATACGAGCAGTACTTC. J is TRBJ2-7 and V is TRBV14; 9 bases are a match to TRBD1. CDR3 size: 15 residues. V shed 3 bases and J 4 bases; nucleotides not matched to a gene: 7. From germline, CDR1 is SGHDN and CDR2 FVKESK.

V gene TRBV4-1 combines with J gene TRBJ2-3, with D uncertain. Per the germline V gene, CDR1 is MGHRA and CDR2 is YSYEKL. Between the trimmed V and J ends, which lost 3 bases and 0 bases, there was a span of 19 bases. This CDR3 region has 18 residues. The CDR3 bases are TGCGCCAGCAGCCATCAAGCTGTTTACAACCCTAGCACAGATACGCAGTATTTT. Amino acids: CASSHQAVYNPSTDTQYF.

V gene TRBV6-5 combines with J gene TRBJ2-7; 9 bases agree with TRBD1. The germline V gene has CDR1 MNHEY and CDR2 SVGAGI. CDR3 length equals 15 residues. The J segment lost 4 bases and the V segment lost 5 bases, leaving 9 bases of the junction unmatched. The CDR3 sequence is CASSPGQGVRYEQYF. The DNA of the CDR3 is TGTGCCAGCAGTCCGGGACAGGGAGTGAGGTACGAGCAGTACTTC.

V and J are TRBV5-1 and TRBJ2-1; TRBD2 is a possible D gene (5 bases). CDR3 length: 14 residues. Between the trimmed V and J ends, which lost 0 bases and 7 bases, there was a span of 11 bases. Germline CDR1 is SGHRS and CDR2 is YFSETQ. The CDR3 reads CASSLAGAANEQFF. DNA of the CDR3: TGCGCCAGCAGCTTGGCCGGAGCGGCGAATGAGCAGTTCTTC. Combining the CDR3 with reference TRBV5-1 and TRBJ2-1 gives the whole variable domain KAGVTQTPRYLIKTRGQQVTLSCSPISGHRSVSWYQQTPGQGLQFLFEYFSETQRNKGNFPGRFSGRQFSNSRSEMNVSTLELGDSALYLCASSLAGAANEQFFGPGTRLTVL.

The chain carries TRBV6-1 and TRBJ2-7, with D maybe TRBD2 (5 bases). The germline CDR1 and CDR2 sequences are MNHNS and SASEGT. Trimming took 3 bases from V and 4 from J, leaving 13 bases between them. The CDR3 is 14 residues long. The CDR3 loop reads CASSEDGSGYEQYF. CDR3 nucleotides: TGTGCCAGCAGTGAGGATGGGAGTGGTTACGAGCAGTACTTC.

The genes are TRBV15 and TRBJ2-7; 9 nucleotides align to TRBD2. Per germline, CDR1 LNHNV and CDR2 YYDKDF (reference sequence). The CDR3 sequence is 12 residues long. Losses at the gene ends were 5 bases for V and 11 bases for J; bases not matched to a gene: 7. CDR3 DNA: TGTGCCACCAGCCCTTTAGCGGGGGATAAGTACTTC. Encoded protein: CATSPLAGDKYF.

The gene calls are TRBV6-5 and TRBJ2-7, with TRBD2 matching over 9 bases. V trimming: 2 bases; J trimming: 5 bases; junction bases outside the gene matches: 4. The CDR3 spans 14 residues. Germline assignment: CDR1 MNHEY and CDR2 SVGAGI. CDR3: CASSYAGGPNEQYF. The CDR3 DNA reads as TGTGCCAGCAGTTACGCGGGAGGGCCTAACGAGCAGTACTTC.

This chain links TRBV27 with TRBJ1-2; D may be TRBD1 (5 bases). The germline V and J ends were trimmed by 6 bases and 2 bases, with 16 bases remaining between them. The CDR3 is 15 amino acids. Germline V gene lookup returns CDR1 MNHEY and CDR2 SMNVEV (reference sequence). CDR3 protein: CASRRDRDPNYGYTF. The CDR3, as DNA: TGTGCCAGCAGACGGGACCGAGATCCCAACTATGGCTACACCTTC.

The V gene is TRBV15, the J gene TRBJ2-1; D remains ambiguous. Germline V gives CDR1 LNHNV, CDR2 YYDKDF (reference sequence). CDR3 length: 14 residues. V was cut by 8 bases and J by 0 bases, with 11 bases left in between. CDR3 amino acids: CATGRLSSYNEQFF. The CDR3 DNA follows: TGTGCCACCGGGCGGCTAAGCTCCTACAATGAGCAGTTCTTC.

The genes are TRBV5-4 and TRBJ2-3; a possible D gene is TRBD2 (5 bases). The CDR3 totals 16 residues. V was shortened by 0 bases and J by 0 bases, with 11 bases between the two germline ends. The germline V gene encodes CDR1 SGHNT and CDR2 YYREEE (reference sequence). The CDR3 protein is CASSLASGLSTDTQYF. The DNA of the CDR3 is TGTGCCAGCAGCTTGGCGAGCGGACTTAGCACAGATACGCAGTATTTT.

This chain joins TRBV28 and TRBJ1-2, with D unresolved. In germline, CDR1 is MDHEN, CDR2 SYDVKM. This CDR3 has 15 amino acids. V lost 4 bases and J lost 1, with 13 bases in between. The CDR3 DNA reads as TGTGCCAGCAGTTCGCCGGGGAGGATTAACTATGGCTACACCTTC. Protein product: CASSSPGRINYGYTF.

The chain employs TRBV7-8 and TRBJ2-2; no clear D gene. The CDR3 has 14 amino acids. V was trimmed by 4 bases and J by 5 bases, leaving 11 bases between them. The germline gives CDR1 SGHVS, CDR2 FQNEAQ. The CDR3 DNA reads TGTGCCAGCAGCTCCGACTTGGGAACCGGGGAGCTGTTTTTT. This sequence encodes CASSSDLGTGELFF.

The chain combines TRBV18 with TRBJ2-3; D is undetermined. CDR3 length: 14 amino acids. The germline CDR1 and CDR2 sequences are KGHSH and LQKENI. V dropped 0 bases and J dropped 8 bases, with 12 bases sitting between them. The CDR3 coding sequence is TGTGCCAGCTCACCACCGTCTGGCTCGGGTACGCAGTATTTT. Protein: CASSPPSGSGTQYF.

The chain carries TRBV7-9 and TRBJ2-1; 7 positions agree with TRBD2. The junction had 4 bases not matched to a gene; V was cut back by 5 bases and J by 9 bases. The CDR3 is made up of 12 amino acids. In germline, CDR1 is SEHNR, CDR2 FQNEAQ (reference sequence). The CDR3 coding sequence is TGTGCCAGCAGCGACACTAGCGTTGAGCAGTTCTTC. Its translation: CASSDTSVEQFF.